These 2 T cell receptor beta chains came from one sample sequenced in a study of T cell responses to AZD1222 COVID-19 vaccine. Sequencing used immunoSEQ multiplex PCR; TCRdb keeps in-frame clones, though not all of them. The repertoire includes roughly 130,000 clones, about 86% of them detected once, and roughly 12% sits in the top ten. The sample here was peripheral blood, taken on day 0 of AZD1222 vaccination. The receptors shown here come from an adult in good health.

The chain uses TRBV28 and TRBJ2-3; no clear D gene. Trimming removed 4 bases from V and 1 base from J, with 9 bases in between. Per germline, CDR1 MDHEN and CDR2 SYDVKM. The CDR3 covers 14 residues. CDR3 bases: TGTGCCAGCAGTTCAGGCATAGGCACAGATACGCAGTATTTT. It is translated as CASSSGIGTDTQYF.

The chain recombines TRBV6-4 with TRBJ2-7; weak D call: TRBD1 (5 bases). The CDR3 runs 16 residues. V lost 0 bases, J lost 3 bases, and 15 bases lay in between. The germline V gene encodes CDR1 MRHNA and CDR2 SNTAGT. CDR3 nucleotides: TGTGCCAGCAGTGACTCGTCCAGGGTTGTTGACTACGAGCAGTACTTC. Protein sequence: CASSDSSRVVDYEQYF.